The sequence of this T cell receptor beta chain was determined in a study of cytotoxic CD8 clonotypes in ibrutinib-treated CLL. Data came from immunoSEQ multiplex PCR; TCRdb stores just in-frame clones and leaves some out. The sample has around 310,000 clones, around four fifths seen once. This material consisted of PBMCs, taken before ibrutinib treatment. This TCR was sampled from a human donor with chronic lymphocytic leukemia.

CDR3 in amino acids: CASSPPGRVNEKLFF. The CDR3, as DNA: TGTGCCAGCAGTCCCCCGGGAAGGGTTAATGAAAAACTGTTTTTT. V and J are TRBV6-5 and TRBJ1-4; D is unresolved. Germline CDR1 MNHEY, CDR2 SVGAGI. The CDR3 covers 15 residues. The V end lost 5 bases, the J end lost 4 bases, and 14 bases lay between the germline ends.